What follows are 13 T cell receptor beta chains derived from one specimen sequenced in a study of blood T cell repertoires in COVID-19. Method: immunoSEQ multiplex PCR; TCRdb's copy keeps in-frame clones and lacks some. This sample yields about 400,000 clones, of which about 90% are seen a single time; around 1.7% belongs to the top ten. The specimen sequenced was PBMCs or T cells enriched from blood (not recorded which). Receptors originate from a woman aged 25 to 39 who had recovered from COVID-19.

The gene calls are TRBV2 and TRBJ2-1; TRBD2 matches 13 bases. The length of the CDR3 is 15 residues. V lost 9 bases and J lost 8; bases outside the gene matches: 10. CDR1 is SNHLY and CDR2 is FYNNEI in the germline V gene. CDR3 nucleotide sequence: TGTGCCAGTACAGCACTAGCGGGAGGGCGGGATGAGCAGTTCTTC. Amino acids: CASTALAGGRDEQFF.

This clone has a handful of counts. This chain joins TRBV28 and TRBJ2-7; D possibly corresponds to TRBD1 (5 bases). The germline CDR1 and CDR2 sequences are MDHEN and SYDVKM. V lost 6 bases and J 4 bases, leaving 19 bases between the germline ends. This CDR3 contains 15 residues. CDR3 loop: CASSLVTEGEYEQYF. The CDR3, as DNA: TGTGCCAGCAGCCTAGTCACGGAAGGGGAATACGAGCAGTACTTC.

The chain combines TRBV3-1 (or the pseudogene TRBV3-2) with TRBJ2-7; the match to TRBD1 covers 7 bases. The germline V gene has CDR1 LGHDT and CDR2 YNNKEL (reference sequence). This CDR3 region has 16 residues. J was trimmed by 4 bases and V by 4 bases; bases with no gene match: 13. CDR3 region: CASSPFATGKVYEQYF. The CDR3 coding sequence is TGTGCCAGCAGCCCGTTCGCGACAGGGAAGGTGTACGAGCAGTACTTC.

The rearrangement links TRBV15 to TRBJ2-5, with D possibly matching TRBD1 (6 bases). This CDR3 comprises 15 residues. Trimming took 1 base from V and 2 from J, leaving 11 bases between them. From germline, CDR1 is LNHNV and CDR2 YYDKDF (reference sequence). The chain's CDR3 is CATSRGQEQQETQYF. CDR3 DNA: TGTGCCACCAGCAGAGGACAGGAACAACAAGAGACCCAGTACTTC.

The V gene is TRBV5-1, the J gene TRBJ1-3; 8 bases map to TRBD1. With V trimmed by 4 bases and J by 3 bases, 9 bases remained unmatched. Germline assignment: CDR1 SGHRS and CDR2 YFSETQ. The CDR3 has 16 residues. The CDR3 region is CASSGDGTGGGNTIYF. The CDR3 DNA reads as TGCGCCAGCAGCGGGGACGGGACAGGTGGTGGAAACACCATATATTTT.

The chain carries TRBV12-3 or TRBV12-4 and TRBJ1-5, with D possibly being TRBD1 (6 bases). Trimming removed 7 bases at V and 6 bases at J, with 13 bases between. CDR3 size: 13 residues. Here the CDR3 DNA reads TGTGCCAGCACCCCGGGGGGCGGTCAGCCCCAGCATTTT. It encodes CASTPGGGQPQHF.

The chain recombines TRBV29-1 with TRBJ1-1, with 9 bases lining up with TRBD1. The CDR3 consists of 15 residues. Per germline, CDR1 SQVTM and CDR2 ANQGSEA. V dropped 2 bases and J dropped 1; count of bases not matched to a gene: 5. The CDR3: CSVENRQGENTEAFF. DNA of the CDR3: TGCAGCGTTGAAAACCGACAGGGGGAGAACACTGAAGCTTTCTTT.

This rearrangement joins TRBV19 to TRBJ2-5; 7 positions agree with TRBD2. CDR3 length equals 14 residues. Looked up from germline, CDR1 is LNHDA and CDR2 is SQIVND (reference sequence). Trimming cost V 3 bases and J 5 bases; bases outside gene matches: 6. The CDR3 region is CASSMAGVGETQYF. In DNA form, the CDR3 reads TGTGCCAGTAGTATGGCGGGAGTAGGGGAGACCCAGTACTTC.

V and J are TRBV3-1 (or the pseudogene TRBV3-2) and TRBJ2-3, with a possible D match to TRBD2 (7 bases). The CDR3 has 14 residues. The germline V and J ends were trimmed by 4 bases and 5 bases, with 13 bases remaining between them. Per germline, CDR1 LGHDT and CDR2 YNNKEL (reference sequence). The DNA for the CDR3 is TGTGCCAGCAGCCTAGGGGGGGGTTTAGATACGCAGTATTTT. Its protein product is CASSLGGGLDTQYF.

A word on this clone: One junction end does not reproduce the germline sequence, and a read error may be involved. The chain is built from TRBV7-7 and TRBJ2-3; D is unresolved. The CDR3 contains 15 residues. The germline CDR1 and CDR2 sequences are SSHAT and FNYEAQ (reference sequence). The DNA of the CDR3 is TGTGCTAGCAGCGCGCCATTCGTCTTTACAGATACGCAGTATTTT. It is translated as CASSAPFVFTDTQYF.

The genes are TRBV19 and TRBJ1-1, with TRBD1 identical over 7 bases. V lost 9 bases and J lost 0; bases outside the gene matches: 13. CDR1 and CDR2 from the germline V gene are LNHDA and SQIVND (reference sequence). The CDR3 runs 16 residues. The CDR3 coding sequence is TGTGCCAGCTCTAAAGGAGGGACAGCCTTGAACACTGAAGCTTTCTTT. Encoded protein: CASSKGGTALNTEAFF.

The chain couples TRBV30 to TRBJ2-5; D uncertain. The CDR3 has 13 amino acids. Germline assignment: CDR1 GTSNPN and CDR2 SVGIG (reference sequence). V lost 5 bases and J lost 1, with 11 bases in between. This CDR3 reads CAWSESIQETQYF. Here the CDR3 DNA reads TGTGCCTGGTCCGAGTCGATCCAAGAGACCCAGTACTTC. Based on the CDR3 plus reference TRBV30 and TRBJ2-5, the full variable domain is SQTIHQWPATLVQPVGSPLSLECTVEGTSNPNLYWYRQAAGRGLQLLFYSVGIGQISSEVPQNLSASRPQDRQFILSSKKLLLSDSGFYLCAWSESIQETQYFGPGTRLLVL.

This clone was seen a handful of times. CDR3 sequence reads: CAISPRGSPSYEQYF. In nucleotides, the CDR3 is TGTGCCATCAGCCCCAGGGGGTCCCCCTCCTACGAGCAGTACTTC. The gene calls are TRBV10-3 and TRBJ2-7; TRBD1 aligns across 7 bases. The germline V gene has CDR1 ENHRY and CDR2 SYGVKD. The J segment lost 0 bases and the V segment lost 6 bases, leaving 8 bases of the junction unmatched. The CDR3 runs to 15 residues.